Given below is one TCR beta chain in context. The antigen remains unidentified. The entry originates in a study of CD8 T cells in ankylosing spondylitis. TCRdb recomputed calls from the 5' RACE reads with MiXCR, one row per CDR3 protein. Of around 890,000 distinct CDR3 sequences in the sample, approximately 12% were seen once. Study-level findings and limits: Earlier work had already found some motif variants in reactive arthritis synovial fluid and blood. Seven to nine highly homologous variants formed a TCR beta motif that appeared characteristic of ankylosing spondylitis blood. Disease-linked clones were CD8+ and relatively rare in peripheral blood.

The source of this sequence is a male donor with ankylosing spondylitis. Sequencing was performed on blood, either unsorted or a sorted T cell fraction (not recorded which).

The CDR3 loop is CASSRSSGANNEQFF. The CDR3 nucleotides are TGTGCCAGCAGCCGCTCTAGCGGGGCCAACAATGAGCAGTTCTTC. This chain connects TRBV5-4 to TRBJ2-1, with 9 bases matching TRBD2. The V gene end was trimmed by 4 bases and the J gene end by 5 bases; junction bases not matched to a gene: 7. Germline V gives CDR1 SGHNT, CDR2 YYREEE (reference sequence). This CDR3 has 15 amino acids.